Below, 31 T cell receptor beta chains from the same sample are listed, as sequenced in a study of shared clonotypes between healthy human individuals. Produced via immunoSEQ multiplex PCR; TCRdb's table is partial and in-frame only. Here the sample spans about 2.1 million clones, 85% to 95% being singletons. Terminally differentiated effector memory CD45RA+ cells were excluded by CCR7 positive selection of CD45RO-negative cells. Sequenced input: naive CD8+ T cells from PBMCs. The receptors derive from a man between 18 and 35 years old in good health. Some clones in this sample may be carry-over from other donors' samples.

V and J are TRBV9 and TRBJ2-7; 9 bases line up with TRBD1. Germline CDR1 reads SGDLS; CDR2 reads YYNGEE. This CDR3 is built from 14 residues. V trimming: 4 bases; J trimming: 4 bases; junction bases outside the gene matches: 6. The CDR3 region is CASSQGTGRYEQYF. The CDR3 DNA is TGTGCCAGCAGCCAGGGGACAGGGCGGTACGAGCAGTACTTC.

The rearrangement links TRBV19 to TRBJ2-1; D uncertain. This CDR3 comprises 13 residues. Trimming left V 2 bases short and J 5 bases short, with 7 bases between. Germline lookup yields CDR1 LNHDA and CDR2 SQIVND (reference sequence). CDR3 nucleotides: TGTGCCAGTAGTATAATACCAGACAATGAGCAGTTCTTC. Encoded protein: CASSIIPDNEQFF.

As for this clone: Other DNA sequences of this sample code for an identical CDR3. This chain joins TRBV5-4 and TRBJ2-5; D not resolved. This CDR3 has 11 amino acids. In germline, CDR1 is SGHNT, CDR2 YYREEE (reference sequence). V dropped 4 bases and J dropped 5 bases, with 6 bases sitting between them. CDR3 nucleotide sequence: TGTGCCAGCAGCACCGGTGAGACCCAGTACTTC. It is translated as CASSTGETQYF. Complete variable domain (other parts from reference TRBV5-4 and TRBJ2-5): ETGVTQSPTHLIKTRGQQVTLRCSSQSGHNTVSWYQQALGQGPQFIFQYYREEENGRGNFPPRFSGLQFPNYSSELNVNALELDDSALYLCASSTGETQYFGPGTRLLVL.

The chain links TRBV14 to TRBJ2-1; no reliable D call. This CDR3 is 13 amino acids long. The V end lost 4 bases, the J end lost 12 bases, and 16 bases lay between the germline ends. The germline V gene encodes CDR1 SGHDN and CDR2 FVKESK. CDR3 DNA: TGTGCCAGCAGCCCCTTGAGGACCGCCGGGCAGTTCTTC. This translates into CASSPLRTAGQFF.

Here the CDR3 DNA reads TGTGCCAGCAGCTCCGAAGGCCTAGCGGGAGGGAATGAGCAGTTCTTC. This sequence encodes CASSSEGLAGGNEQFF. The chain links TRBV9 to TRBJ2-1; 12 bases map to TRBD2. Germline lookup yields CDR1 SGDLS and CDR2 YYNGEE. CDR3 length: 16 residues. V lost 4 bases and J lost 7; bases outside the gene matches: 9.

A remark on this clone: Other nucleotide sequences in the sample specify the same CDR3. This rearrangement joins TRBV6-5 to TRBJ2-1; tentatively, D is TRBD2 (5 bases). This CDR3 contains 13 residues. Germline CDR1 reads MNHEY; CDR2 reads SVGAGI. V was trimmed by 0 bases and J by 6 bases, leaving 6 bases between them. CDR3 bases: TGTGCCAGCAGTTACTCAGAGGGCAATGAGCAGTTCTTC. Protein: CASSYSEGNEQFF.

This chain connects TRBV7-9 to TRBJ2-2, with D possibly being TRBD1 (5 bases). This CDR3 is 14 amino acids long. Trimming removed 1 base from V and 5 bases from J, with 8 bases in between. The germline gives CDR1 SEHNR, CDR2 FQNEAQ (reference sequence). The CDR3 region is CASSLVDTTGELFF. CDR3 bases: TGTGCCAGCAGCTTAGTGGACACAACCGGGGAGCTGTTTTTT.

The rearrangement uses TRBV18 and TRBJ2-2; D is tentatively TRBD1 or TRBD2 (7 bases each). The V end lost 3 bases, the J end lost 3 bases, and 11 bases lay between the germline ends. In germline, CDR1 is KGHSH, CDR2 LQKENI. This CDR3 is built from 15 residues. CDR3: CASSPTGRDTGELFF. The CDR3 DNA is TGTGCCAGCTCACCGACAGGGAGGGACACCGGGGAGCTGTTTTTT.

The rearrangement joins TRBV27 to TRBJ1-1, with a weak D call TRBD1 (5 bases). The CDR3 contains 14 residues. V was pared by 2 bases and J by 5 bases, with 12 bases between. The V gene's germline CDR1 is MNHEY and CDR2 SMNVEV (reference sequence). CDR3 nucleotides: TGTGCCAGCAGTTTAACAGGCAGGTGGACTGAAGCTTTCTTT. Encoded protein: CASSLTGRWTEAFF.

This chain joins TRBV29-1 and TRBJ1-2; 8 bases map to TRBD1. In germline, CDR1 is SQVTM, CDR2 ANQGSEA. CDR3 size: 15 residues. The V segment lost 2 bases and the J segment 2 bases; nucleotides outside the gene matches: 7. The CDR3 here is CSVEHTGQGNYGYTF. The CDR3 region has the DNA TGCAGCGTTGAACATACCGGACAGGGAAACTATGGCTACACCTTC.

In nucleotides, the CDR3 is TGTGCCAGCAGCTTAGCGAGGAACACTGAAGCTTTCTTT. Amino acids: CASSLARNTEAFF. This chain uses TRBV7-6 with TRBJ1-1; D is undetermined. Trimming cost V 0 bases and J 1 base, with 3 bases left between them. Germline CDR1 reads SGHVS; CDR2 reads FNYEAQ. This CDR3 has 13 residues.

The rearrangement uses TRBV7-6 and TRBJ2-2; D uncertain. From germline, CDR1 is SGHVS and CDR2 FNYEAQ. The V end lost 4 bases, the J end lost 4 bases, and 16 bases lay between the germline ends. The CDR3 sequence is 16 residues long. Here the CDR3 DNA reads TGTGCCAGCAGCTCCCCTCGAGAGTTAGTCACCGGGGAGCTGTTTTTT. Its protein product is CASSSPRELVTGELFF.

To note about this clone: This CDR3 is also generated by other DNA sequences in the sample. The gene calls are TRBV6-5 and TRBJ1-2, with 7 bases that match TRBD1. V trimming: 0 bases; J trimming: 5 bases; junction bases outside the gene matches: 3. This CDR3 region has 14 residues. Germline CDR1 and CDR2: MNHEY and SVGAGI. The CDR3 loop is CASSYSGQRYGYTF. CDR3 coding DNA: TGTGCCAGCAGTTACTCGGGACAGAGATATGGCTACACCTTC.

The chain has TRBV27 and TRBJ2-1; D is unclear. Germline V gene data show CDR1 as MNHEY and CDR2 as SMNVEV (reference sequence). V was clipped by 10 bases and J by 3 bases, with 7 bases between them. The CDR3 loop spans 11 amino acids. This chain's CDR3 is CATEIYNEQFF. The CDR3 region has the DNA TGTGCCACGGAGATCTACAATGAGCAGTTCTTC.

The V call is TRBV28, the J call TRBJ2-3, with D unresolved. This CDR3 comprises 13 residues. Per the germline V gene, CDR1 is MDHEN and CDR2 is SYDVKM. V was shortened by 5 bases and J by 5 bases, with 11 bases between the two germline ends. Here the CDR3 DNA reads TGTGCCAGCAGTACCTTAAGTCGAGATACGCAGTATTTT. The encoded protein is CASSTLSRDTQYF.

The rearrangement uses TRBV29-1 and TRBJ1-1; the D gene is possibly TRBD1 (5 bases). CDR1 and CDR2 (germline): SQVTM, ANQGSEA. The CDR3 consists of 12 residues. With 7 bases removed from V and 1 base from J, the gap between germline ends came to 10 bases. This CDR3 is CSAPTENTEAFF. The CDR3 DNA is TGCAGCGCTCCGACAGAGAACACTGAAGCTTTCTTT.

The chain combines TRBV11-3 with TRBJ2-7, with 9 bases identical to TRBD1. CDR1 and CDR2 (germline): SGHNT, YENEEA. Unmatched junction bases numbered 10, after V lost 7 bases and J lost 3 bases. The CDR3 consists of 15 residues. The CDR3 nucleotides are TGTGCCAGCACCTCCCGGGACAGGGATTACTACGAGCAGTACTTC. Translating it yields CASTSRDRDYYEQYF.

This chain links TRBV7-9 with TRBJ1-6, with TRBD1 identical over 10 bases. J gave up 7 bases and V 2 bases, and 2 bases lay outside the gene matches. The V gene's germline CDR1 is SEHNR and CDR2 FQNEAQ (reference sequence). The CDR3 length is 15 residues. The CDR3 region is CASSLLGQGNSPLHF. The CDR3 DNA follows: TGTGCCAGCAGCTTACTGGGACAGGGGAATTCACCCCTCCACTTT.

The V call is TRBV27, the J call TRBJ2-7; perhaps TRBD1 as D (5 bases). Germline loops: CDR1 MNHEY, CDR2 SMNVEV (reference sequence). The CDR3 consists of 14 residues. Trimming removed 7 bases from V and 2 bases from J, with 15 bases in between. CDR3 loop: CASTPQGSAYEQYF. CDR3 coding DNA: TGTGCCAGCACCCCCCAGGGAAGTGCCTACGAGCAGTACTTC.

V gene TRBV4-2 combines with J gene TRBJ2-3, with 8 bases fitting TRBD2. Germline CDR1 LGHNA, CDR2 YNFKEQ. Unmatched junction bases numbered 9, after V lost 0 bases and J lost 4 bases. This CDR3 comprises 17 residues. The CDR3 region has the DNA TGTGCCAGCAGCCAAGAATTAAGCGGGAGTGAGGCAGATACGCAGTATTTT. Its protein is CASSQELSGSEADTQYF.

Concerning this clone itself: The same CDR3 is also encoded by other DNA sequences in this sample. The chain recombines TRBV15 with TRBJ2-2; D not certain. This CDR3 is built from 17 residues. Deletions cut 0 bases from V and 0 bases from J, with 11 bases between. Per germline, CDR1 LNHNV and CDR2 YYDKDF (reference sequence). The CDR3: CATSRDLGGANTGELFF. The CDR3 DNA sequence: TGTGCCACCAGCAGAGATCTCGGCGGAGCGAACACCGGGGAGCTGTTTTTT.

The CDR3 region has the DNA TGTGCCAGCAGCTTGCGTCTGGTGCAGGGTGGGGGCGAGCAGTACTTC. This gives the protein CASSLRLVQGGGEQYF. This chain joins TRBV7-9 and TRBJ2-7, with D possibly called TRBD1 or TRBD2 (5 bases each). CDR3 length: 16 amino acids. V shed 3 bases and J shed 6 bases, with 21 bases lying between them. CDR1 is SEHNR and CDR2 is FQNEAQ in the germline V gene (reference sequence). Supplemented by reference TRBV7-9 and TRBJ2-7, the full variable domain reads DTGVSQNPRHKITKRGQNVTFRCDPISEHNRLYWYRQTLGQGPEFLTYFQNEAQLEKSRLLSDRFSAERPKGSFSTLEIQRTEQGDSAMYLCASSLRLVQGGGEQYFGPGTRLTVT.

The chain links TRBV28 to TRBJ2-1; D perhaps matches TRBD1 (6 bases). The CDR3 sequence is 17 residues long. The V and J ends lost 8 bases and 0 bases respectively, with 20 bases between them. The germline V gene encodes CDR1 MDHEN and CDR2 SYDVKM. In DNA, the CDR3 is TGTGCCAGCCTTCCCAACAGGGTTCGAAGCTCCTACAATGAGCAGTTCTTC. It codes for CASLPNRVRSSYNEQFF. Together with reference TRBV28 and TRBJ2-1, the CDR3 gives the full variable domain: DVKVTQSSRYLVKRTGEKVFLECVQDMDHENMFWYRQDPGLGLRLIYFSYDVKMKEKGDIPEGYSVSREKKERFSLILESASTNQTSMYLCASLPNRVRSSYNEQFFGPGTRLTVL.

This chain joins TRBV7-9 and TRBJ2-1, with D perhaps TRBD2 (7 bases). V lost 5 bases and J lost 5, with 22 bases in between. CDR3 size: 17 residues. Germline CDR1 is SEHNR and CDR2 is FQNEAQ (reference sequence). CDR3 residues: CASSTPGGRDGHNEQFF. Written as DNA, the CDR3 is TGTGCCAGCAGCACCCCCGGGGGGCGGGATGGACACAATGAGCAGTTCTTC.

CDR3 DNA: TGTGCCAGTAGTTTCCGATTACAAGAGACCCAGTACTTC. Its protein is CASSFRLQETQYF. This chain links TRBV19 with TRBJ2-5; D call uncertain. Germline lookup yields CDR1 LNHDA and CDR2 SQIVND (reference sequence). This CDR3 region has 13 residues. V lost 5 bases, J lost 2 bases, and 9 bases lay in between.

The rearrangement links TRBV11-1 to TRBJ1-3, with D possibly matching TRBD1 (6 bases). The germline gives CDR1 SGHAT, CDR2 FQDESV (reference sequence). Deletions cut 3 bases from V and 0 bases from J, with 12 bases between. This CDR3 is 16 amino acids long. This CDR3 is CASSLPGTTSGNTIYF. In DNA, the CDR3 is TGTGCCAGCAGCTTGCCTGGGACAACCTCTGGAAACACCATATATTTT.

V is TRBV19 and J is TRBJ1-3; weak D call: TRBD1 (6 bases). CDR1 and CDR2 (germline): LNHDA, SQIVND (reference sequence). The CDR3 spans 16 residues. Trimming left V 6 bases short and J 0 bases short, with 15 bases between. In nucleotides, the CDR3 is TGTGCCAGTAGGCCGACTCAGGGGAGCTCTGGAAACACCATATATTTT. Translated, it gives CASRPTQGSSGNTIYF.

This chain connects TRBV4-1 to TRBJ2-7, with D uncertain. The CDR3 loop spans 15 amino acids. V was cut by 1 base and J by 5 bases, with 15 bases left in between. CDR1 MGHRA and CDR2 YSYEKL come from the germline V gene. In DNA, the CDR3 is TGCGCCAGCAGCCAAGCTGCGCGTTCCGGCAACGAGCAGTACTTC. The encoded protein is CASSQAARSGNEQYF.

V and J are TRBV4-1 and TRBJ2-5; D gene ambiguous. Deletions cut 0 bases from V and 5 bases from J, with 10 bases between. Germline V lookup: CDR1 MGHRA, CDR2 YSYEKL. This CDR3 spans 14 amino acids. CDR3 coding DNA: TGCGCCAGCAGCCAAGATCCAGGAACGGAGACCCAGTACTTC. Its protein is CASSQDPGTETQYF.

The CDR3 DNA reads TGCAGCGTTGAAGATGCGGGGAGCCTGGGCTACGAGCAGTACTTC. Its translation is CSVEDAGSLGYEQYF. The chain employs TRBV29-1 and TRBJ2-7, with D possibly TRBD2 on 6 matching bases. The CDR3 loop spans 15 amino acids. V dropped 0 bases and J dropped 3 bases, with 15 bases sitting between them. The V gene's germline CDR1 is SQVTM and CDR2 ANQGSEA.

The chain links TRBV21-1 to TRBJ1-2; TRBD1, as called in the table, went unchecked against the DNA. TRBV21-1 is a listed pseudogene. The CDR3 is 11 amino acids. The CDR3 bases are TGTGCCAGCAGCAAAAAAACAGGGGGCACCTTC. Translating gives CASSKKTGGTF.